Each of the 9 T cell receptor beta chains below was sequenced from the same sample in a study of Tregs in tolerant kidney transplant recipients. Assay used: immunoSEQ multiplex PCR; TCRdb lists only in-frame clones, some missing. Among about 240,000 clones listed, around 81% were seen once. Sequenced input: CD4+ T cells from blood. Every receptor here comes from a human donor in good health.

This chain links TRBV4-1 with TRBJ2-3, with D unresolved. The CDR3 has 12 residues. Between the trimmed V and J ends, which lost 4 bases and 6 bases, there was a span of 8 bases. Germline assignment: CDR1 MGHRA and CDR2 YSYEKL. The CDR3 region is CASSPPVDTQYF. For the CDR3, the DNA is TGCGCCAGCAGCCCCCCCGTCGATACGCAGTATTTT.

The chain links TRBV18 to TRBJ2-3; a weak D match, TRBD1 (6 bases). The CDR3 consists of 15 residues. Trimming stripped 5 bases from V and 0 bases from J, with 12 bases between. The germline gives CDR1 KGHSH, CDR2 LQKENI. This CDR3 reads CASSTQGFSTDTQYF. CDR3 DNA sequence: TGTGCCAGCTCAACCCAGGGGTTTAGCACAGATACGCAGTATTTT.

In this sample, this clone turned up a few times. The chain carries TRBV2 and TRBJ1-5; no reliable D call. Looked up from germline, CDR1 is SNHLY and CDR2 is FYNNEI. CDR3 size: 13 residues. V lost 8 bases and J lost 3, with 11 bases in between. DNA of the CDR3: TGTGCCAGCCTCCGGGAGGTCAATCAGCCCCAGCATTTT. Protein sequence: CASLREVNQPQHF.

The chain combines TRBV7-9 with TRBJ1-4; D ambiguous. The CDR3 consists of 13 residues. Germline loops: CDR1 SEHNR, CDR2 FQNEAQ (reference sequence). V was shortened by 0 bases and J by 3 bases, with 2 bases between the two germline ends. CDR3 sequence reads: CASSLASNEKLFF. CDR3 bases: TGTGCCAGCAGCTTAGCGTCTAATGAAAAACTGTTTTTT.

The rearrangement links TRBV10-3 to TRBJ2-1; possibly TRBD2 for D (7 bases). The CDR3 sequence is 16 residues long. Trimming left V 2 bases short and J 8 bases short, with 19 bases between. Germline CDR1 ENHRY, CDR2 SYGVKD. CDR3 DNA: TGTGCCATCAGTGAGGCTACCGGGGGGCGTAGACATGAGCAGTTCTTC. Translating it yields CAISEATGGRRHEQFF.

V gene TRBV5-1 combines with J gene TRBJ1-4; D is ambiguous. The CDR3 has 14 residues. Germline V CDR1 and CDR2: SGHRS, YFSETQ. V lost 3 bases and J 8 bases, leaving 14 bases between the germline ends. The CDR3 region has the DNA TGCGCCAGCAGCTACAAACAAGGAGGAGAAAAACTGTTTTTT. Translation gives CASSYKQGGEKLFF.

The rearrangement links TRBV5-1 to TRBJ2-5; D call uncertain. This CDR3 has 15 residues. V lost 6 bases to trimming and J lost 5 bases, with 20 bases between them. Germline assignment: CDR1 SGHRS and CDR2 YFSETQ. CDR3 loop: CASTYAPSFTETQYF. CDR3 sequence (DNA): TGCGCCAGCACCTACGCCCCGAGCTTTACGGAGACCCAGTACTTC.

The chain couples TRBV7-3 to TRBJ2-1, with 9 bases matching TRBD2. With 3 bases clipped from V and 6 bases from J, the junction kept 12 bases outside the gene matches. Germline CDR1 is SGHTA and CDR2 is FQGTGA. The CDR3 has 17 residues. The CDR3: CASSLGAGGLSGNEQFF. CDR3 DNA: TGTGCCAGCAGCTTGGGAGCGGGGGGCCTGTCAGGCAATGAGCAGTTCTTC. The whole variable domain, remainder taken from reference TRBV7-3 and TRBJ2-1, is GAGVSQTPSNKVTEKGKYVELRCDPISGHTALYWYRQSLGQGPEFLIYFQGTGAADDSGLPNDRFFAVRPEGSVSTLKIQRTERGDSAVYLCASSLGAGGLSGNEQFFGPGTRLTVL.

This sequence joins TRBV11-2 and TRBJ2-1; TRBD2 is a possible D gene (6 bases). CDR1 and CDR2 (germline): SGHAT, FQNNGV. The CDR3 runs 19 residues. Between the trimmed V and J ends, which lost 5 bases and 8 bases, there was a span of 31 bases. CDR3 amino acids: CASSLQSPGRLLLSDEQFF. The CDR3 coding sequence is TGTGCCAGCAGCCTCCAGTCTCCGGGGAGGCTTCTCTTGTCGGATGAGCAGTTCTTC.